This TCR beta chain was found in a study of vaccination and CD4 T cells after COVID-19. This clonotype turned up a few times. Its antigen is unknown. The sample's treatment: roughly 11-day PBMC culture with coronavirus spike peptide pools or control peptides (ViraFEST assay). Expansion of antigen-specific T cells with peptide pools by ViraFEST preceded sequencing of TCRs. CD4+ T cells that had been cultured provided DNA sequenced with the Oncomine TCR Beta short-read assay. From the PCR reads, TCRdb called clonotypes with MiXCR, one entry per CDR3 protein. This sample has 20,000 to 25,000 distinct CDR3 sequences, with approximately 40% found just once. Material: CD4+ T cells from blood, cultured in vitro, obtained before SARS-CoV-2 vaccination. The receptor's source is a human donor who had recovered from COVID-19.

The CDR3: CASSPDRDRQLGEQFF. In DNA form, the CDR3 reads TGTGCCAGTAGTCCGGACCGGGACCGTCAGTTGGGTGAGCAGTTCTTC. The chain links TRBV19 to TRBJ2-1; D may match TRBD1 or TRBD2 (5 bases each). The CDR3 extends over 16 amino acids. CDR1 and CDR2 (germline): LNHDA, SQIVND (reference sequence). V shed 5 bases and J shed 9 bases, with 23 bases lying between them. The variable domain in full, completed from reference TRBV19 and TRBJ2-1, reads DGGITQSPKYLFRKEGQNVTLSCEQNLNHDAMYWYRQDPGQGLRLIYYSQIVNDFQKGDIAEGYSVSREKKESFPLTVTSAQKNPTAFYLCASSPDRDRQLGEQFFGPGTRLTVL.